A selection of T cell receptor beta chains follows, all from one sample in a study of OX40 agonist ivuxolimab in advanced cancers. Assay used: immunoSEQ multiplex PCR; TCRdb lists only in-frame clones, some missing. The table has about 82,000 clones, roughly 90% seen once; the top ten hold 0.55% to 0.75%. The sequences come from CD4+ or CD8+ T cells sorted from blood, collected in a trial of the OX40 agonist ivuxolimab. The source is an adult with an advanced solid tumor such as melanoma, head and neck, liver or kidney cancer. Both conserved end residues are trimmed from each CDR3.

V	J	length	CDR3
TRBV11-2	TRBJ1-5	12	ASSLFEGAKPQH
TRBV7-2	TRBJ1-1	11	ASSLITRTEAF
TRBV9	TRBJ2-2	11	ASSARDTGELF
TRBV10-3	TRBJ2-7	15	AISEASGRRSSYEQY
TRBV5-1	TRBJ1-1	12	ASSLAGGGEGAF
TRBV5-1	TRBJ2-3	12	ASTEAGPADTQY
TRBV18	TRBJ1-2	14	ASSPRDGDRNYGYT
TRBV30	TRBJ2-3	12	AWKASGTTDTQY
TRBV6-1	TRBJ2-7	14	ASSAQAVQASYEQY
TRBV5-4	TRBJ1-1	12	ASSLQRGRAEAF
TRBV18	TRBJ2-5	13	ASSVASGREETQY
TRBV7-2	TRBJ2-5	13	ASSGRGAAEETQY
TRBV6-5	TRBJ2-7	13	ASRAGVPIQYEQY
TRBV5-4	TRBJ1-1	13	ASSSTGLQNTEAF
TRBV27	TRBJ2-1	14	ASSLESGAPYNEQF
TRBV11-3	TRBJ2-2	13	ASSNRGVDTGELF
TRBV19	TRBJ2-5	12	ASSAYREQETQY
TRBV5-6	TRBJ2-7	11	ASSFKEIYGQY
TRBV2	TRBJ2-1	11	ASRTSGYNEQF
TRBV27	TRBJ2-1	14	ASTSLGSPAGNEQF
TRBV6-5	TRBJ2-7	12	ASSMDRVPYEQY
TRBV30	TRBJ2-5	15	AWSGSSGGAYQETQY
TRBV27	TRBJ2-7	12	ASTKDRASYEQY
TRBV23-1	TRBJ1-3	13	ASSHLLWTRNTIY
TRBV25-1	TRBJ1-2	12	ASRTSGAAGGYT
TRBV7-8	TRBJ2-5	13	ASSLGGRDGETQY
TRBV2	TRBJ1-6	12	ASSEYRLNSPLH
TRBV5-1	TRBJ1-2	14	ASSLGSSRGNYGYT
TRBV5-6	TRBJ2-3	13	ASSSRQGITDTQY
TRBV2	TRBJ1-2	12	ASIPLRSSPGYT
TRBV5-1	TRBJ1-1	13	ASSPQSSAGTEAF
TRBV27	TRBJ2-7	11	ASSLTGDREQY
TRBV15	TRBJ1-4	16	ATSRRTVSPGTNEKLF
TRBV5-1	TRBJ2-1	9	ASSLNGGQF
TRBV18	TRBJ1-5	13	ASSRDSTGNQPQH
TRBV11-3	TRBJ1-4	13	ASSLAQGKGEKLF
TRBV4-1	NA	11	ASSQVQTYEQY
TRBV5-1	TRBJ1-1	10	ASSSQNTEAF
TRBV30	TRBJ2-3	9	AWSAKDTQY
TRBV4-1	TRBJ2-6	17	ASSQDPRVQAAGANVLT
TRBV7-2	TRBJ2-7	10	ASSSFGGEQY
TRBV27	TRBJ2-1	10	ASSLSGNEQF
TRBV2	TRBJ1-5	13	ASSEGSSMNQPQH
TRBV30	TRBJ1-5	12	AWSAMLQAQPQH
TRBV2	TRBJ2-4	14	ASSYGQVVAKNIQY
TRBV27	TRBJ2-7	12	ASSFRDGTYEQY
TRBV10-2	TRBJ2-7	10	ATRQGSYEQY
TRBV9	TRBJ1-6	10	ASGYGNSPLH
TRBV19	TRBJ1-2	10	ASTAANYGYT
TRBV30	TRBJ1-2	12	AWKGQPTNYGYT
TRBV9	TRBJ2-5	13	ASSVGVVPTETQY
TRBV19	TRBJ2-7	11	ASSIGGRYEQY
TRBV6-5	TRBJ1-1	10	ASSSGTAEAF
TRBV11-3	TRBJ2-2	14	ASSLGGLTNTGELF
TRBV5-1	TRBJ1-4	12	ASSLGWENEKLF
TRBV10-3	TRBJ1-5	11	ATRGTGGQPQH
TRBV5-1	TRBJ1-4	11	ASSLGTNEKLF
TRBV11-1	TRBJ2-7	13	ASSRWGAEIYEQY
TRBV19	TRBJ1-1	13	ASRAQGTYITEAF